The following is a T cell receptor beta chain sequence with its context. The sample originates from a study of early T cells in non-severe SARS-CoV-2 infection. TCRdb used MiXCR to reprocess the 5' RACE reads, holding one entry per CDR3 protein. The sample has 20,000 to 25,000 distinct CDR3 sequences, about 4.6% seen once; the top ten hold around 14%. The CDR3 extends over 14 amino acids. V lost 1 base to trimming and J lost 4 bases, with 12 bases between them. Germline CDR1 SQVTM, CDR2 ANQGSEA. The sample taken for sequencing was whole blood. The V call is TRBV29-1, the J call TRBJ2-3; D remains ambiguous. This TCR was recovered from an adult who was a healthcare worker with PCR-confirmed SARS-CoV-2 infection or an uninfected control (not recorded which). Here the CDR3 DNA reads TGCAGCGTTGAAGGTCAGGAAGCACCAGATACGCAGTATTTT. The encoded protein is CSVEGQEAPDTQYF.